This T cell receptor (beta chain) was recovered during a study of regulatory T cells in long-lasting Graves disease. Arm-PCR of CDR3 regions and iRepertoire HTBI primers were the basis on which TCR beta libraries were built. TCRdb reprocessed the multiplex PCR reads with MiXCR, giving one entry per CDR3 protein. The sample consists of roughly 420,000 distinct CDR3 sequences, approximately 16% of them appearing once. The time point here: newly diagnosed GD, antithyroid drugs for less than 3 months. RNA extracted from PBMCs served as the sequencing template. This clonotype has only a few counts. V was cut by 3 bases and J by 4 bases, with 10 bases left in between. The CDR3 is made up of 13 amino acids. CDR1 is SGHRS, CDR2 YFSETQ, per germline. These records were also assigned to another study, of T cells in Graves' hyperthyroidism and ophthalmopathy. That study reports: Patients having uncontrolled infection, another autoimmune disease, pregnancy or lactation were not included.

This rearrangement joins TRBV5-1 to TRBJ2-5; perhaps TRBD2 as D (6 bases). The sample here was peripheral blood mononuclear cells (PBMCs), taken at new diagnosis, from a patient treated with antithyroid drugs. The sequence came from a woman between 18 and 29 years old with Graves disease. CDR3 in DNA: TGCGCCAGCAGCTACGGGAGTCCAGAGACCCAGTACTTC. Its protein is CASSYGSPETQYF.